These 15 T cell receptor beta chains originate from one sample sequenced in a study of shared clonotypes between healthy human individuals. Positively selected for CCR7, the CD45RO-negative cells used as naive CD8 cells excluded terminally differentiated effector memory CD45RA+ cells. TCRdb's copy holds only in-frame clones and misses some; the assay was immunoSEQ multiplex PCR. The sample records almost 700,000 clones, under 95% being singletons. The sequenced sample was naive CD8+ T cells sorted from blood. These receptors were obtained from a young man in good health.

This sequence joins TRBV7-9 and TRBJ2-7; TRBD2 agrees at 8 bases. CDR1 is SEHNR, CDR2 FQNEAQ, per germline (reference sequence). The ends lost 2 bases at V and 5 bases at J; junction bases unmatched: 5. This CDR3 comprises 14 residues. The CDR3 is CASSLSGGLNEQYF. The CDR3 DNA reads as TGTGCCAGCAGCTTATCGGGGGGGCTGAACGAGCAGTACTTC.

This CDR3 reads CASSSTLAGGRNEQFF. The CDR3 DNA reads TGTGCCAGCAGTTCGACTCTAGCGGGAGGTCGCAATGAGCAGTTCTTC. The chain combines TRBV9 with TRBJ2-1; 11 bases line up with TRBD2. Germline lookup yields CDR1 SGDLS and CDR2 YYNGEE. With V trimmed by 5 bases and J by 6 bases, 10 bases remained unmatched. The CDR3 contains 16 residues.

CDR3 sequence: CASSLLTVEAFF. The CDR3 region has the DNA TGTGCCAGCAGCTTATTAACCGTTGAAGCTTTCTTT. The chain employs TRBV7-2 and TRBJ1-1; D gene ambiguous. The germline CDR1 and CDR2 sequences are SGHTA and FQGNSA. V lost 2 bases, J lost 7 bases, and 8 bases lay in between. CDR3 size: 12 residues.

The chain joins TRBV30 to TRBJ2-3; the D gene could be TRBD1 or TRBD2 (5 bases each). The V gene lost 3 bases and the J gene lost 0 bases, with 19 bases spanning the gap. The CDR3 length is 17 residues. Germline-derived CDR1 and CDR2 are GTSNPN and SVGIG (reference sequence). The chain's CDR3 is CAWSPPEGLISTDTQYF. The CDR3 DNA is TGTGCCTGGAGCCCCCCTGAGGGGTTGATTAGCACAGATACGCAGTATTTT.

The J gene is TRBJ2-3, the V gene TRBV6-1; D not certain. The CDR3 length is 12 residues. Germline values: CDR1 MNHNS, CDR2 SASEGT. Trimming stripped 2 bases from V and 4 bases from J, with 4 bases between. In nucleotides, the CDR3 is TGTGCCAGCAGTGAACGGGCAGATACGCAGTATTTT. Translating gives CASSERADTQYF.

The rearrangement joins TRBV5-1 to TRBJ2-7; possibly TRBD2 for D (6 bases). CDR1 and CDR2 from the germline V gene are SGHRS and YFSETQ. This CDR3 spans 14 amino acids. Trimming stripped 2 bases from V and 5 bases from J, with 14 bases between. The CDR3 reads CASSLGTDNNEQYF. The CDR3 DNA is TGCGCCAGCAGCTTAGGGACTGACAACAACGAGCAGTACTTC.

The chain employs TRBV28 and TRBJ1-4, with D possibly matching TRBD1 (5 bases). Per the germline V gene, CDR1 is MDHEN and CDR2 is SYDVKM. Trimming removed 6 bases at V and 8 bases at J, with 25 bases between. The CDR3 is 17 amino acids. The CDR3 protein is CASSPLGGVLEEEKLFF. The CDR3 DNA is TGTGCCAGCAGCCCTTTGGGGGGGGTACTCGAGGAGGAAAAACTGTTTTTT.

With respect to this clone: Other DNA sequences within the sample encode an identical CDR3. The chain is built from TRBV6-5 and TRBJ1-1; 7 nucleotides agree with TRBD1. In germline, CDR1 is MNHEY, CDR2 SVGAGI. V was pared by 0 bases and J by 8 bases, with 0 bases of the junction left unmatched. The CDR3 extends over 12 amino acids. CDR3 sequence (DNA): TGTGCCAGCAGTTACTCGACAGGGGAAGCTTTCTTT. Translating gives CASSYSTGEAFF.

V usage is TRBV18 and J usage is TRBJ2-7; D not certain. CDR1 KGHSH and CDR2 LQKENI come from the germline V gene. Trimming left V 1 base short and J 0 bases short, with 10 bases between. This CDR3 is built from 15 residues. The DNA for the CDR3 is TGTGCCAGCTCACCACTGGGGATGAGCTCCTACGAGCAGTACTTC. It encodes CASSPLGMSSYEQYF.

The chain employs TRBV9 and TRBJ2-3, with 10 bases that match TRBD1. V lost 4 bases and J lost 6; bases outside the gene matches: 8. There are 15 residues in the CDR3. Germline V gene data show CDR1 as SGDLS and CDR2 as YYNGEE. The CDR3 bases are TGTGCCAGCAGCTTTAGACAGGGGGCGAAGGATACGCAGTATTTT. Amino acid sequence: CASSFRQGAKDTQYF.

The rearrangement links TRBV10-3 to TRBJ2-7; D is unresolved. V was shortened by 0 bases and J by 1 base, with 10 bases between the two germline ends. The germline V gene has CDR1 ENHRY and CDR2 SYGVKD. The CDR3 has 15 residues. The CDR3 DNA follows: TGTGCCATCAGTGAGTCCCAGACTTTTTCCTACGAGCAGTACTTC. Its protein is CAISESQTFSYEQYF.

V and J are TRBV5-6 and TRBJ2-3; TRBD1 might be the D (6 bases). The V end lost 2 bases, the J end lost 4 bases, and 23 bases lay between the germline ends. The CDR3 sequence is 18 residues long. The germline V gene has CDR1 SGHDT and CDR2 YYEEEE. The CDR3 region is CASSFNGFEQGLSDTQYF. As DNA, the CDR3 is TGTGCCAGCAGCTTCAATGGTTTTGAACAGGGTTTGTCAGATACGCAGTATTTT. The full variable domain, rest sourced from reference TRBV5-6 and TRBJ2-3, is DAGVTQSPTHLIKTRGQQVTLRCSPKSGHDTVSWYQQALGQGPQFIFQYYEEEERQRGNFPDRFSGHQFPNYSSELNVNALLLGDSALYLCASSFNGFEQGLSDTQYFGPGTRLTVL.

The chain recombines TRBV7-9 with TRBJ2-5, with 7 positions matching TRBD1. Germline V gene sequence: CDR1 SEHNR, CDR2 FQNEAQ (reference sequence). The CDR3 length is 15 residues. J was trimmed by 5 bases and V by 3 bases; bases with no gene match: 9. The CDR3 DNA follows: TGTGCCAGCAGCTTGAGCGTGGCAGGGGGTGAGACCCAGTACTTC. Translating gives CASSLSVAGGETQYF.

This sequence joins TRBV4-1 and TRBJ1-1; D is unclear. Germline lookup yields CDR1 MGHRA and CDR2 YSYEKL. Trimming took off 4 bases at V and 3 bases at J, with 21 bases between the two ends. CDR3 length: 17 amino acids. In nucleotides, the CDR3 is TGCGCCAGCAGCCCGCGGGTTGCGGGGATAGTGGACACTGAAGCTTTCTTT. Amino acids: CASSPRVAGIVDTEAFF.

The genes are TRBV9 and TRBJ2-1, with TRBD2 matching over 10 bases. The CDR3 loop spans 17 amino acids. Germline loops: CDR1 SGDLS, CDR2 YYNGEE. Germline trimming cut 0 bases from V and 7 bases from J; bases unmatched to any gene: 10. In DNA form, the CDR3 reads TGTGCCAGCAGCGTAGGGCTTGGAGCGGGAGGGCCGAATGAGCAGTTCTTC. Protein: CASSVGLGAGGPNEQFF.